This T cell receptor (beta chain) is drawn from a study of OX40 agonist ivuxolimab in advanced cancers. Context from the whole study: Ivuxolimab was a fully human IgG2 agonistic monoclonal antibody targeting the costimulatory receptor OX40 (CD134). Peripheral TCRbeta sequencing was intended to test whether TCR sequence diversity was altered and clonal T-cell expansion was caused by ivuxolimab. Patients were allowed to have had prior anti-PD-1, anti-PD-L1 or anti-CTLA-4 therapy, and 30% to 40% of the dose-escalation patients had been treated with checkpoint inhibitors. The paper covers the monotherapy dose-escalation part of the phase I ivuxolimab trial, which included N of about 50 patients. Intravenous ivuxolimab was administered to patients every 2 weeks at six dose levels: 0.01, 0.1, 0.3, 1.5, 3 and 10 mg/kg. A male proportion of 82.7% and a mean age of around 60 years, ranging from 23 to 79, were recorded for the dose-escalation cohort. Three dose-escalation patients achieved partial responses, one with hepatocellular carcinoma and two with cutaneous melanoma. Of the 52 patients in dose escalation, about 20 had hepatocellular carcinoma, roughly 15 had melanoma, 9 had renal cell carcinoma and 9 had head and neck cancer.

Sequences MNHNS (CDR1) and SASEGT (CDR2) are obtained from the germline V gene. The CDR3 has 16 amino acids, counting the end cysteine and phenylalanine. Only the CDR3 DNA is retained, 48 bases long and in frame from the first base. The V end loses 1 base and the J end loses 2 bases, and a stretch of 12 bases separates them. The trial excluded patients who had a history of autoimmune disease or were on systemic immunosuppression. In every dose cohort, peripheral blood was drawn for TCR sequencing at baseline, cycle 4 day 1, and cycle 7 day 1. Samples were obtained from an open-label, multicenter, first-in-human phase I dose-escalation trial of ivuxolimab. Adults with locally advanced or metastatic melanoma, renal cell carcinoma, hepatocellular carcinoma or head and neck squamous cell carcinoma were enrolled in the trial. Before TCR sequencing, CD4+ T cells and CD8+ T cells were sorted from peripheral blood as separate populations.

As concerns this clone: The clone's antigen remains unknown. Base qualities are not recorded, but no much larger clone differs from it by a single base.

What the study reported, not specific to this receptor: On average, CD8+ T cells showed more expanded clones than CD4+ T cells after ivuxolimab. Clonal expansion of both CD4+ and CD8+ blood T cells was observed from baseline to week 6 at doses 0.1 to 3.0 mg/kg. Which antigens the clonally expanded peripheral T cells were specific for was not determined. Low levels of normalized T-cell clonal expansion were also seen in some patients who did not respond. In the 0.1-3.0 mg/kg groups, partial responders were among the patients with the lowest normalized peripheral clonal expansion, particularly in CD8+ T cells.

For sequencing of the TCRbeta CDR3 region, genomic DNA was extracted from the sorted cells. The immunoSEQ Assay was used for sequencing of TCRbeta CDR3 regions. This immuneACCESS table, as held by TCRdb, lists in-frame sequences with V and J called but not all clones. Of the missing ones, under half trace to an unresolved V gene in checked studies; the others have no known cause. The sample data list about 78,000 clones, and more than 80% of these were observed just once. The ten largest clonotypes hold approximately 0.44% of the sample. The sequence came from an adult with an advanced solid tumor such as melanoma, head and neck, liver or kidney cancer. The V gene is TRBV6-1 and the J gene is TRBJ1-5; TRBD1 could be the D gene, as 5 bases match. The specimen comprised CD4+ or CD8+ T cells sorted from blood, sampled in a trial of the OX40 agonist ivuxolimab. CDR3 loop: CASSEVPGFGNQPQHF. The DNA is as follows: TGTGCCAGCAGTGAAGTCCCAGGGTTCGGCAATCAGCCCCAGCATTTT.